The 15 T cell receptor beta chains below were found in one sample sequenced in a study of cytomegalovirus exposure and HLA in healthy donors (dated by TCRdb to the late 2010s). Preparation of the library involved the immunoSEQ multiplex PCR assay. For the multiplex PCR, a mixture combining 60 forward primers for TCR Vbeta segments and 13 reverse primers for TCR Jbeta segments was used. Here the immuneACCESS table is served through TCRdb, limited to in-frame sequences with V and J called. Missing clones are a known gap in these copies; in checked studies unresolved V genes cover under half, and the rest lacks a known reason. The sample table shows about 160,000 clones, and roughly 80% are seen once. The top ten hold approximately 4.5% of the sample. The sample consisted of PBMCs. These receptors all come from a man aged 30 to 39 in good health and CMV-seronegative.

This clone was seen just once. The gene calls are TRBV9 and TRBJ2-7, with D tentatively TRBD1 (6 bases). The V end lost 4 bases, the J end lost 5 bases, and 13 bases lay between the germline ends. The CDR3 totals 13 residues. The germline V gene encodes CDR1 SGDLS and CDR2 YYNGEE. Here the CDR3 DNA reads TGTGCCAGCAGCTACAGGGTGGAGGACGAGCAGTACTTC. Protein product: CASSYRVEDEQYF.

The chain links TRBV6-1 to TRBJ2-7; 7 nucleotides align to TRBD1. After removal of 6 bases from V and 7 bases from J, the junction contained 9 bases not matched to a gene. In germline, CDR1 is MNHNS, CDR2 SASEGT. The CDR3 loop spans 13 amino acids. The CDR3 spells CASRTGSWWEQYF. DNA of the CDR3: TGTGCCAGCAGGACAGGGTCATGGTGGGAGCAGTACTTC.

This chain joins TRBV9 and TRBJ2-2; 7 nucleotides line up with TRBD1. Unmatched junction bases numbered 0, after V lost 3 bases and J lost 4 bases. Per the germline V gene, CDR1 is SGDLS and CDR2 is YYNGEE. CDR3 length: 13 residues. CDR3 in DNA: TGTGCCAGCAGCGCAGGGGGCACCGGGGAGCTGTTTTTT. Its protein product is CASSAGGTGELFF.

The chain joins TRBV6-5 to TRBJ1-2, with D perhaps TRBD1 (5 bases). This CDR3 has 13 residues. Trimming removed 2 bases at V and 4 bases at J, with 8 bases between. CDR1 is MNHEY and CDR2 is SVGAGI in the germline V gene. CDR3 in DNA: TGTGCCAGCAGTTACGAGCAGGGCTATGGCTACACCTTC. Translating it yields CASSYEQGYGYTF.

The rearrangement uses TRBV19 and TRBJ2-3; 11 positions agree with TRBD2. The V and J ends lost 3 bases and 4 bases, in that order; junction bases with no gene match: 6. Germline V lookup: CDR1 LNHDA, CDR2 SQIVND (reference sequence). CDR3 length: 16 residues. Here the CDR3 reads CASSMVLAGASDTQYF. DNA of the CDR3: TGTGCCAGTAGTATGGTACTAGCGGGAGCCTCAGATACGCAGTATTTT.

The chain combines TRBV19 with TRBJ2-3; the D gene is possibly TRBD1 (5 bases). Per the germline V gene, CDR1 is LNHDA and CDR2 is SQIVND (reference sequence). The V gene lost 5 bases and the J gene lost 3 bases, with 9 bases spanning the gap. This CDR3 is 13 amino acids long. The CDR3 DNA reads TGTGCCAGTAGTCCGTCAGGGACAGATACGCAGTATTTT. This sequence encodes CASSPSGTDTQYF.

This chain joins TRBV5-6 and TRBJ1-2; 8 bases are shared with TRBD1. The CDR3 is made up of 13 amino acids. CDR1 is SGHDT, CDR2 YYEEEE, per germline. V was clipped by 4 bases and J by 7 bases; unmatched bases: 6. This CDR3 reads CASSITGGTGYTF. The CDR3 DNA sequence: TGTGCCAGCAGCATCACAGGGGGTACTGGCTACACCTTC.

Turning to this clone: This same CDR3 is encoded by further DNA sequences in the sample. V is TRBV27 and J is TRBJ2-2, with 7 bases matching TRBD2. The CDR3 has 16 amino acids. Unmatched junction bases numbered 16, after V lost 4 bases and J lost 11 bases. The germline V gene encodes CDR1 MNHEY and CDR2 SMNVEV (reference sequence). The CDR3 region is CASSSPGRGEGGELFF. The CDR3 DNA reads TGTGCCAGCAGTTCCCCGGGGAGGGGTGAGGGCGGAGAGCTGTTTTTT.

This chain connects TRBV19 to TRBJ1-1; TRBD1 aligns across 8 bases. With V trimmed by 5 bases and J by 7 bases, 6 bases remained unmatched. This CDR3 has 13 amino acids. Per germline, CDR1 LNHDA and CDR2 SQIVND (reference sequence). The chain's CDR3 is CASSDRGGIEAFF. The CDR3 coding sequence is TGTGCCAGTAGTGACAGGGGAGGGATTGAAGCTTTCTTT.

J is TRBJ1-2 and V is TRBV7-3; the match to TRBD1 covers 7 bases. CDR1 is SGHTA and CDR2 is FQGTGA in the germline V gene. Unmatched junction bases numbered 7, after V lost 5 bases and J lost 7 bases. This CDR3 is built from 13 residues. This CDR3 is CASSPTNRGGYTF. CDR3 bases: TGTGCCAGCAGCCCAACAAACAGGGGTGGCTACACCTTC.

The V call is TRBV29-1, the J call TRBJ2-5; 11 nucleotides match TRBD1. The CDR3 is 14 residues long. V lost 7 bases to trimming and J lost 5 bases; unmatched junction nucleotides: 9. From germline, CDR1 is SQVTM and CDR2 ANQGSEA. The CDR3 region has the DNA TGCAGCGCCGTCGACCGGGACAGGGGGGAGACCCAGTACTTC. This gives the protein CSAVDRDRGETQYF.

The chain uses TRBV6-5 and TRBJ1-1, with D possibly TRBD1 on 5 matching bases. V gave up 5 bases and J gave up 2 bases, with 9 bases separating them. The germline CDR1 and CDR2 sequences are MNHEY and SVGAGI. CDR3 size: 13 residues. The CDR3 sequence is CASSLGGNTEAFF. The CDR3 DNA sequence: TGTGCCAGCAGTCTGGGGGGTAACACTGAAGCTTTCTTT.

This chain uses TRBV5-1 with TRBJ1-1; TRBD1 agrees at 7 bases. The germline CDR1 and CDR2 sequences are SGHRS and YFSETQ. Losses at the gene ends were 0 bases for V and 4 bases for J; bases not matched to a gene: 6. This CDR3 region has 15 residues. CDR3 loop: CASSLVIQGTTEAFF. The CDR3 DNA is TGCGCCAGCAGCTTGGTTATACAGGGGACCACTGAAGCTTTCTTT.

The chain links TRBV7-9 to TRBJ1-1, with D possibly matching TRBD1 (6 bases). This CDR3 comprises 15 residues. Germline V gene data show CDR1 as SEHNR and CDR2 as FQNEAQ (reference sequence). Between the trimmed V and J ends, which lost 4 bases and 3 bases, there was a span of 15 bases. In DNA form, the CDR3 reads TGTGCCAGCAGCTCAATACAGGGCCATTACACTGAAGCTTTCTTT. Its protein product is CASSSIQGHYTEAFF.

This clone was seen a few times. This chain joins TRBV5-1 and TRBJ2-5; 12 positions match TRBD2. Trimming at V came to 6 bases and at J to 2 bases, leaving 5 bases not matched to a gene. The germline CDR1 and CDR2 sequences are SGHRS and YFSETQ. The CDR3 runs 15 residues. The CDR3 nucleotides read TGCGCCAGCAACCCCGGACTAGCGGGGCAAGAGACCCAGTACTTC. Translating it yields CASNPGLAGQETQYF.